This T cell receptor beta chain was observed in a study of neurological immune-mediated disorders. Study findings and constraints: The greatest degree of TCR clonal expansion was observed in HTLV-1-associated myelopathy, with the lowest in multiple sclerosis, below that of healthy controls.

Time point noted: longitudinal time-point 1 (baseline). V lost 7 bases to trimming and J lost 4 bases, with 14 bases between them. The CDR3 loop spans 13 amino acids. Germline CDR1 and CDR2: MNHEY and SVGEGT. The cDNA was synthesized by 5'RACE incorporating 10-nucleotide random UMIs. TCRdb re-called the 5' RACE reads with MiXCR, one entry per CDR3 protein. The table records tens of thousands of distinct CDR3 sequences, under 4% of them present only once. This clonotype appeared many times. Its specificity is unknown. The chain is built from TRBV6-2 or TRBV6-3 and TRBJ2-7; D is perhaps TRBD1 (6 bases). Sequenced sample: PBMCs. The TCR comes from a woman in her sixties with multiple sclerosis. The CDR3 DNA sequence: TGTGCCAGCAATGCCAGGACAGCATACGAGCAGTACTTC. This encodes CASNARTAYEQYF.